Listed here is a single TCR beta chain. In germline, CDR1 is MNHEY, CDR2 SVGAGI. V was pared by 6 bases and J by 1 base, with 7 bases between. The CDR3 extends over 13 amino acids. Original processing notes: Using reference gene primer amplification, nucleated cell counts were estimated. Here immunoSEQ multiplex PCR was the method, and the copy in TCRdb shows in-frame clones only, minus some. That table gives V, J and clone size, and the DNA gave D and trimming. The sample includes tens of thousands of clones, 86% of them seen just once. This entry belongs to a study of blood T cell repertoires in COVID-19. Study background: From the United States, Italy and Spain came samples of acute and convalescent COVID-19. The analysed material was cDNA or gDNA that came from T cells, B-cell-depleted T cells, or PBMCs.

The sequencing sample was made of peripheral blood. V and J are TRBV6-5 and TRBJ1-3; perhaps TRBD1 as D (6 bases). The receptor comes from a man aged 25-45 years with acute or convalescent COVID-19. The DNA for the CDR3 is TGTGCCAGCAGGCAGGGGTCTGGAAACACCATATATTTT. Translated: CASRQGSGNTIYF.